This is a list of T cell receptor beta chains from one sample in a study of blood T cell repertoires in COVID-19. Clones were sequenced by immunoSEQ multiplex PCR, and TCRdb holds only the in-frame ones, with some missing. The sample includes over 200,000 clones, 75% to 90% seen only once; the top ten take around 4.7%. The specimen was peripheral blood. The receptors were sampled from a human donor in a cohort sampled during active COVID-19. CDR3s include the opening cysteine and the closing phenylalanine or tryptophan.

cdr3_aa	v_call	j_call
CASSQDRCRTEAFF	TRBV3-1/TRBV3-2	TRBJ1-1
CASHYEETQYF	TRBV2	TRBJ2-5
CASSEGGRSYEQYF	TRBV2	TRBJ2-7
CASSSGGGAQHF	TRBV7-2	TRBJ1-5
CASSLGQDRRANVLTF	TRBV7-3	TRBJ2-6
CASRPIFPPYREQFF	TRBV28	TRBJ2-1
CSAQSAFF	TRBV20-1	TRBJ1-1
CASSDISTGGYNEAFF	TRBV28	TRBJ1-1
CASSSPGQKIEKLFF	TRBV19	TRBJ1-4
CASSVGQRYGYTF	TRBV9	TRBJ1-2
CATGDTYSYEQYF	TRBV24-1	TRBJ2-7
CASKTSGNYEQYF	TRBV6-5	TRBJ2-7
CASKKVAGGSSGTPYEQYF	TRBV7-2	TRBJ2-7
CASSLGQGSLNEQFF	TRBV7-3	TRBJ2-1
CASRISGSLQETQYF	TRBV3-1/TRBV3-2	TRBJ2-5
CASSFRDKDEQYF	TRBV6-2/TRBV6-3	TRBJ2-7
CASSDGPGQAGGYTF	TRBV6-4	TRBJ1-2
CASRLTGGNTEAFF	TRBV6-5	TRBJ1-1
CASSPGVGGHTIYF	TRBV27	TRBJ1-3
CASSGERIGSYNEQFF	TRBV6-1	TRBJ2-1
CSVILAGAVNEQFF	TRBV29-1	TRBJ2-1
CASSLEESGGYTF	TRBV5-8	TRBJ1-2
CASSQEVASWETQYF	TRBV3-1/TRBV3-2	TRBJ2-5
CASSEREQDYNSPLHF	TRBV2	TRBJ1-6
CASSLGVLAKNIQYF	TRBV7-2	TRBJ2-4
CATSGPGTLLNNEQFF	TRBV15	TRBJ2-1
CASSLPGDTGSEYF	TRBV5-1	TRBJ2-4
CASSLPSTDTQYF	TRBV7-9	TRBJ2-3
CASRGQGGTEAFF	TRBV7-9	TRBJ1-1
CASSIYPPGQGFSDTQYF	TRBV19	TRBJ2-3
CASSLAAREGYGYTF	TRBV7-2	TRBJ1-2
CASSDRGISYEQYF	TRBV5-1	TRBJ2-7
CASSYAGLMNTEAFF	TRBV6-5	TRBJ1-1
CASREASGEGGEQYF	TRBV5-1	TRBJ2-7
CASSRLAGPSYEQYF	TRBV6-5	TRBJ2-7
CASSEGQYEQYF	TRBV6-1	TRBJ2-7
CASSSIFGTSGIGEEETQYF	TRBV28	TRBJ2-5
CASSIKQGWTDTQYF	TRBV27	TRBJ2-3
CASSISAENTGELFF	TRBV19	TRBJ2-2
CASSPRGQGVSYNEQFF	TRBV19	TRBJ2-1
CAIDTGSGANVLTF	TRBV28	TRBJ2-6
CASSAVLARATDTQYF	TRBV7-2	TRBJ2-3
CASSPWTGGGGGYTF	TRBV7-2	TRBJ1-2
CASSLGSVTEAFF	TRBV7-2	TRBJ1-1
CASSNNRDTEAFF	TRBV18	TRBJ1-1
CSVEAGAGEYNEQFF	TRBV29-1	TRBJ2-1